This record concerns one T cell receptor beta chain sequence. The antigen remains undetermined. This specimen includes other DNA sequences encoding the same CDR3. The sample belongs to a study of cytomegalovirus exposure and HLA in healthy donors. From germline, CDR1 is MNHEY and CDR2 SVGAGI. V shed 3 bases, J shed 4 bases, and the junction held 5 bases outside the gene matches. The length of the CDR3 is 16 residues. The PCR used 60 Vbeta and 13 Jbeta primers. Sequenced by immunoSEQ multiplex PCR; TCRdb stores in-frame clones only, minus some. Of about 160,000 clones listed, more than 80% are singletons. Study outcomes and limitations: The classifier reportedly diagnosed cytomegalovirus status with high sensitivity and specificity.

The J gene is TRBJ1-4, the V gene TRBV6-5, with 10 bases identical to TRBD1. The sample was PBMCs. The clonotype comes from a woman aged 45-59 years in good health and CMV-seronegative. CDR3 residues: CASSYSTGGGNEKLFF. CDR3 sequence (DNA): TGTGCCAGCAGTTATTCGACAGGGGGCGGTAATGAAAAACTGTTTTTT.